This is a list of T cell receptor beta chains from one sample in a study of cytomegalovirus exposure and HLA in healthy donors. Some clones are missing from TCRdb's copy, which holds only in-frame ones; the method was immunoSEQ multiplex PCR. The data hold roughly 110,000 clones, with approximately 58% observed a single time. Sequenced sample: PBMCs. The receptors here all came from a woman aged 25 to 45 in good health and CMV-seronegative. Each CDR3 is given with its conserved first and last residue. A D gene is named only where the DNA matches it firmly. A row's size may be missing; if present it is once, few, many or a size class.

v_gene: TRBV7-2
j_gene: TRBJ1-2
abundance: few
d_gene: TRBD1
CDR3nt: TGTGCCAGCAGCCGAGAGACAGGGAACTATGGCTACACCTTC
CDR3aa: CASSRETGNYGYTF

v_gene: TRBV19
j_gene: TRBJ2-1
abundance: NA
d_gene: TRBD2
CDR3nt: TGTGCCAGTAGTGACACTAGCGGGAGAACCTACAATGAGCAGTTCTTC
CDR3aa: CASSDTSGRTYNEQFF

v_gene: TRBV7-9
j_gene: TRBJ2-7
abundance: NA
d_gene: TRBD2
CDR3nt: TGTGCCAGCAGCTTAGGGGTAGCGGGAGGATACGAGCAGTACTTC
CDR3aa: CASSLGVAGGYEQYF

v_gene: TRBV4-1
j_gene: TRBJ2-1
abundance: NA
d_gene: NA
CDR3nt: TGCGCCAGCAGCCAACCTGGACAGACGGCCATCAATGAGCAGTTCTTC
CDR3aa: CASSQPGQTAINEQFF

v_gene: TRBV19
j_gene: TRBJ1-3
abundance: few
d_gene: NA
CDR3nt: TGTGCCAGTACTCAATCCCGGCATGGGAGAATTGGAAACACCATATATTTT
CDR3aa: CASTQSRHGRIGNTIYF

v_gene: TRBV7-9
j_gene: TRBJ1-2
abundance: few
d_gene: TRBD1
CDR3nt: TGTGCCAGCAGCCCGGACAGGAAGAATAACTATGGCTACACCTTC
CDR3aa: CASSPDRKNNYGYTF

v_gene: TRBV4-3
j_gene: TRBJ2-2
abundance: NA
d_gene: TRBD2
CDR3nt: TGCGCCAGCAGCCAAGATCTAAACGGGAGGGCCTATAACGGGGAGCTGTTTTTT
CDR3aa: CASSQDLNGRAYNGELFF

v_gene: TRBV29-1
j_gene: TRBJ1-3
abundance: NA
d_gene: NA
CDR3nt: TGCAGCGTCCCTTCTGGAAACACCATATATTTT
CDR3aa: CSVPSGNTIYF

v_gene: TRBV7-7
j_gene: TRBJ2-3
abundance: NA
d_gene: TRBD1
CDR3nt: TGTGCTAGCTCAACAGGGGGCACAGATACGCAGTATTTT
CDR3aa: CASSTGGTDTQYF

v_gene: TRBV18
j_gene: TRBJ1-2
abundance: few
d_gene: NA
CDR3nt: TGTGCCAGCTCACCAGAGTATGGCTACACCTTC
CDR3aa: CASSPEYGYTF

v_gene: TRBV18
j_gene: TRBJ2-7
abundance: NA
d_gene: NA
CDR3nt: TGTGCCAGCTCACCACCCGCGATAAGAGGTGGCGAGCAGTACTTC
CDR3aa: CASSPPAIRGGEQYF

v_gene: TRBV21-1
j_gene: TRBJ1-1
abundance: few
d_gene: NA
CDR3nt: TGTGCCAGCAGCAAAGGGACAGGACTTATGAACACTGAAGCTTTCTTT
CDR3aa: CASSKGTGLMNTEAFF

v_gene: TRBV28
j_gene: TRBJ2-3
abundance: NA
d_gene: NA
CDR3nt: TGTGCCAGCAGTCAATCCCGGGAGACAGATACGCAGTATTTT
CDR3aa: CASSQSRETDTQYF

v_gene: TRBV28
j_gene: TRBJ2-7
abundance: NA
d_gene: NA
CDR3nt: TGTGCCAGCAGTTTGCGCGCGGGCTACGAGCAGTACTTC
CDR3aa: CASSLRAGYEQYF

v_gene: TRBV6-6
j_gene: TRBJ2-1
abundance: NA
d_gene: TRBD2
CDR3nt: TGTGCCAGCAGTTACTCGGCTAGCGGGCATGAGCAGTTCTTC
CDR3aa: CASSYSASGHEQFF

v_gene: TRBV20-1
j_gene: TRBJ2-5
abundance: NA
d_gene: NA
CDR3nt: TGCAGTGCTCTCTTAGAGACCCAGTACTTC
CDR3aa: CSALLETQYF

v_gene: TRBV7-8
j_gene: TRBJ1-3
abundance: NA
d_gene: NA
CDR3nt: TGTGCCAGCAACCCAATTGAGAATCGAAACACCATATATTTT
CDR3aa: CASNPIENRNTIYF

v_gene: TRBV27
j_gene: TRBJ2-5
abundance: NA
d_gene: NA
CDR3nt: TGTGCCAGCAGTTTGGCCGGGGGGCCAGAGACCCAGTACTTC
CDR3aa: CASSLAGGPETQYF

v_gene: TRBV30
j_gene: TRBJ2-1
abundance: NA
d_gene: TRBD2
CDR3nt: TGTGCCTGGTGGGCTAGCGGGAGGTCCTACAATGAGCAGTTCTTC
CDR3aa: CAWWASGRSYNEQFF

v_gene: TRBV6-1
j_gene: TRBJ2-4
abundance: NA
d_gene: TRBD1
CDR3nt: TGTGCCAGCAGCAGGGACAGGGGAACCGGGGACATTCAGTACTTC
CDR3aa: CASSRDRGTGDIQYF

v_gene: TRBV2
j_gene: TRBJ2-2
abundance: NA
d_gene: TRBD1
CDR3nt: TGTGCCAGCAACCAGGACAGGGCGGGCACCGGGGAGCTGTTTTTT
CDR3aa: CASNQDRAGTGELFF